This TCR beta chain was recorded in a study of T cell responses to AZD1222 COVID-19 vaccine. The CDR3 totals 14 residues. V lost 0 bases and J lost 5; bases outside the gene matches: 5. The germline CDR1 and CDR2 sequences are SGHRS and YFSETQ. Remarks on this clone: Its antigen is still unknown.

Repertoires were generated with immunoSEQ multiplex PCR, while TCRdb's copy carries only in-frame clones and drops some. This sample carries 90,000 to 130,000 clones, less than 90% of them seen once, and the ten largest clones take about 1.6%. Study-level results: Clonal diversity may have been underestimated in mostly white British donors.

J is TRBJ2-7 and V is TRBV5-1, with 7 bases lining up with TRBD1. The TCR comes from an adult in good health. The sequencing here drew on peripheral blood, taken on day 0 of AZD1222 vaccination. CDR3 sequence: CASSLADRFNEQYF. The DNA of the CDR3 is TGCGCCAGCAGCTTGGCGGACAGGTTCAACGAGCAGTACTTC.